This T cell receptor (beta chain) was sequenced for a study of T cell changes during pregnancy in multiple sclerosis. Generated by immunoSEQ multiplex PCR, the TCRdb table keeps only in-frame clones and is missing some. The table shows around 27,000 clones, with about 92% occurring only once. CDR3 length equals 15 residues. From germline, CDR1 is SQVTM and CDR2 ANQGSEA. V lost 8 bases, J lost 0 bases, and 18 bases lay in between. Sequenced here: CD4+ T cells from peripheral blood mononuclear cells, sampled after pregnancy. This TCR was recovered from a female donor with multiple sclerosis, enrolled in a pregnancy study. The V and J genes are TRBV29-1 and TRBJ2-3, with D maybe TRBD2 (7 bases). CDR3: CSLRGAGVSTDTQYF. Here the CDR3 DNA reads TGCAGCCTCCGGGGGGCGGGAGTGAGCACAGATACGCAGTATTTT.